This entry lists 18 T cell receptor beta chains sequenced from one sample in a study of T cells after yellow fever vaccination. MiXCR was run by TCRdb on the 5' RACE reads, yielding one entry per CDR3 protein. Among some 600,000 distinct CDR3 sequences listed, 17% were seen once. The sequencing here drew on PBMCs, taken 5 to 6 days after the first yellow fever vaccination. The receptors derive from a man aged 18 to 29 who received the YFV17D yellow fever vaccine.

The gene calls are TRBV3-1 and TRBJ1-2; tentatively, D is TRBD1 (6 bases). The CDR3 spans 12 residues. CDR1 is LGHDT and CDR2 is YNNKEL in the germline V gene (reference sequence). Trimming removed 0 bases at V and 11 bases at J, with 10 bases between. This CDR3 reads CASSQDSRGYTF. CDR3 bases: TGTGCCAGCAGCCAAGATTCGAGGGGGTACACCTTC.

This clonotype was recorded many times. V and J are TRBV12-3 or TRBV12-4 and TRBJ1-6, with a tentative D call TRBD1 (5 bases). The CDR3 covers 12 residues. Trimming shortened V by 5 bases and J by 9 bases, and 8 bases separated the two germline ends. CDR3 region: CASSEGFSPLHF. For the CDR3, the DNA is TGTGCCAGCAGTGAGGGGTTTTCACCCCTCCACTTT.

The chain recombines TRBV12-3 or TRBV12-4 with TRBJ1-5; TRBD1 is a possible D gene (5 bases). The CDR3 has 15 residues. Trimming pared 1 base from V and 7 bases from J, leaving 14 bases between. CDR3 loop: CASSLDRFFNQPQHF. The CDR3 region has the DNA TGTGCCAGCAGTTTAGACAGGTTCTTTAACCAGCCCCAGCATTTT.

Many counts were recorded for this clonotype. The chain carries TRBV4-1 and TRBJ2-2; D possibly corresponds to TRBD1 (6 bases). V lost 0 bases, J lost 2 bases, and 13 bases lay in between. This CDR3 is 17 amino acids long. The germline gives CDR1 MGHRA, CDR2 YSYEKL. In nucleotides, the CDR3 is TGCGCCAGCAGCCAAGACCCCAGGGGCCCCAACACCGGGGAGCTGTTTTTT. As protein: CASSQDPRGPNTGELFF.

This chain links TRBV6-5 with TRBJ1-2; TRBD1 might be the D (5 bases). The V gene lost 2 bases and the J gene lost 6 bases, with 10 bases spanning the gap. The CDR3 loop spans 13 amino acids. Germline V CDR1 and CDR2: MNHEY, SVGAGI. The CDR3 loop is CASSYAGLDGYTF. The CDR3 coding sequence is TGTGCCAGCAGTTACGCGGGACTCGATGGCTACACCTTC.

This clonotype appeared a few times. The genes are TRBV19 and TRBJ2-7; tentative D call: TRBD2 (5 bases). The CDR3 loop spans 13 amino acids. Trimming shortened V by 3 bases and J by 3 bases, and 9 bases separated the two germline ends. Germline V gene sequence: CDR1 LNHDA, CDR2 SQIVND (reference sequence). This CDR3 reads CASSIGVDYEQYF. The CDR3 DNA reads as TGTGCCAGTAGTATCGGGGTAGACTACGAGCAGTACTTC.

This clonotype was picked up a small number of times. The rearrangement links TRBV12-3 or TRBV12-4 to TRBJ1-5; 8 bases agree with TRBD1. The CDR3 has 14 amino acids. Losses at the gene ends were 7 bases for V and 3 bases for J; bases not matched to a gene: 5. The CDR3 here is CASNRQGPNQPQHF. The CDR3, as DNA: TGTGCCAGCAATCGACAGGGGCCCAATCAGCCCCAGCATTTT.

This clonotype was found a few times. This sequence joins TRBV5-6 and TRBJ1-3, with a possible D match to TRBD1 (6 bases). Trimming shortened V by 4 bases and J by 0 bases, and 8 bases separated the two germline ends. The CDR3 runs to 14 residues. Germline CDR1 SGHDT, CDR2 YYEEEE. CDR3 sequence reads: CASSGQYSGNTIYF. CDR3 coding DNA: TGTGCCAGCAGCGGACAGTACTCTGGAAACACCATATATTTT.

This clonotype was seen ten or more times. This chain uses TRBV7-9 with TRBJ1-1; D uncertain. Germline lookup yields CDR1 SEHNR and CDR2 FQNEAQ (reference sequence). The CDR3 loop spans 14 amino acids. The ends were cut back, 1 base at V and 4 bases at J, with 10 bases in the middle. CDR3 in amino acids: CASSLGVGGTEAFF. The CDR3 DNA reads as TGTGCCAGCAGCTTAGGGGTGGGTGGCACTGAAGCTTTCTTT.

This clonotype was picked up a small number of times. The V and J genes are TRBV12-3 or TRBV12-4 and TRBJ1-2, with D possibly being TRBD1 (5 bases). The germline V and J ends were trimmed by 6 bases and 3 bases, with 14 bases remaining between them. The CDR3 runs 14 residues. DNA for the CDR3: TGTGCCAGCAGCTTGGGGGGGGTCGACTATGGCTACACCTTC. Translation gives CASSLGGVDYGYTF.

The CDR3 here is CASSDQDRGKTGELFF. DNA for the CDR3: TGTGCCAGCAGTGATCAGGACAGGGGGAAGACCGGGGAGCTGTTTTTT. The genes are TRBV25-1 and TRBJ2-2; the match to TRBD1 covers 10 bases. Per the germline V gene, CDR1 is MGHDK and CDR2 is SYGVNS. V dropped 3 bases and J dropped 5; count of bases not matched to a gene: 6. The CDR3 loop spans 16 amino acids.

In its sample, this clonotype was seen a few times. V usage is TRBV20-1 and J usage is TRBJ2-2; 8 bases align to TRBD2. J was trimmed by 1 base and V by 6 bases; bases with no gene match: 4. Per germline, CDR1 DFQATT and CDR2 SNEGSKA (reference sequence). This CDR3 contains 14 residues. CDR3 in amino acids: CSAKSGGNTGELFF. The CDR3 nucleotides read TGCAGTGCAAAGAGCGGGGGGAACACCGGGGAGCTGTTTTTT.

This clonotype was detected only a few times. This chain connects TRBV4-1 to TRBJ2-1; D may be TRBD1 (6 bases). Germline CDR1 and CDR2: MGHRA and YSYEKL. This CDR3 comprises 14 residues. V was cut by 3 bases and J by 7 bases, with 13 bases left in between. As DNA, the CDR3 is TGCGCCAGCAGCCATAAATTAGGGGGAAATGAGCAGTTCTTC. It is translated as CASSHKLGGNEQFF.

The chain carries TRBV5-1 and TRBJ1-6; D gene ambiguous. Trimming removed 0 bases from V and 6 bases from J, with 16 bases in between. From germline, CDR1 is SGHRS and CDR2 YFSETQ. CDR3 length: 17 residues. CDR3 bases: TGCGCCAGCAGCTTGGAACCCGGTGGAGGGCGTAATTCACCCCTCCACTTT. Residues: CASSLEPGGGRNSPLHF.

The chain has TRBV20-1 and TRBJ2-5, with unresolved D. CDR1 and CDR2 from the germline V gene are DFQATT and SNEGSKA (reference sequence). The CDR3 loop spans 13 amino acids. V was cut by 4 bases and J by 5 bases, with 14 bases left in between. The CDR3: CSAIDQHSETQYF. CDR3 DNA: TGCAGTGCTATAGATCAGCATTCGGAGACCCAGTACTTC.

The chain has TRBV11-2 and TRBJ2-7; 8 nucleotides agree with TRBD1. Germline-derived CDR1 and CDR2 are SGHAT and FQNNGV. V lost 2 bases to trimming and J lost 5 bases; unmatched junction nucleotides: 5. The CDR3 runs to 14 residues. The CDR3 sequence: CASSLRTGTDEQYV. The CDR3 nucleotides are TGTGCCAGCAGCTTACGGACAGGGACTGACGAGCAGTACGTC.

This rearrangement joins TRBV5-4 to TRBJ1-1; no firm D call. Germline CDR1 is SGHNT and CDR2 is YYREEE (reference sequence). This CDR3 has 14 amino acids. Trimming took 0 bases from V and 2 from J, leaving 8 bases between them. CDR3 amino acids: CASSLVSSNTEAFF. In nucleotides, the CDR3 is TGTGCCAGCAGCTTGGTTAGCAGTAACACTGAAGCTTTCTTT.

This clonotype came up a few times. CDR3 sequence (DNA): TGTGCCACCAGTGACGGGAGCCAAGAGACCCAGTACTTC. Translation: CATSDGSQETQYF. The V and J genes are TRBV24-1 and TRBJ2-5, with a weak D call TRBD2 (6 bases). V shed 4 bases and J shed 1 base, with 6 bases lying between them. The CDR3 has 13 residues. Germline V lookup: CDR1 KGHDR, CDR2 SFDVKD.